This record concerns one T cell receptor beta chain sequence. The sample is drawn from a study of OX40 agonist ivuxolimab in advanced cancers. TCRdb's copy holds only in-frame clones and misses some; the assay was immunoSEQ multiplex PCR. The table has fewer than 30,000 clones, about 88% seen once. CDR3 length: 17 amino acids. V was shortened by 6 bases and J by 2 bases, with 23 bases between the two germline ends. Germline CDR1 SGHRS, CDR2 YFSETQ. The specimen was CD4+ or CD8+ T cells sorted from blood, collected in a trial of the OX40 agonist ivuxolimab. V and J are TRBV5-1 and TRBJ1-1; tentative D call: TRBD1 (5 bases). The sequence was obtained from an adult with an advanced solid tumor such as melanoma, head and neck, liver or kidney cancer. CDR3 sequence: CASTDPKGLISNTEAFF. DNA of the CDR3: TGCGCCAGCACCGACCCCAAGGGGCTCATTTCTAACACTGAAGCTTTCTTT.